This TCR beta chain was observed in a study of beta chain features in type 1 diabetes. Study in general: Summed over all samples, the examined sorted cells came to under 110,000,000.

This CDR3 has 15 amino acids. J lost 3 bases, V lost 5 bases, and 5 bases had no gene match. Per germline, CDR1 SGHAT and CDR2 FQNNGV. Study-wide findings and caveats: Cells that show high TCR expression could be over-represented by cDNA sequencing. Whatever favoring of shorter templates PCR might show would apply equally to patients and controls. Type 1 diabetes patients showed a moderate but significant shortening of TCRB CDR3s in all four CD4+ subsets.

The sample holds a few counts of this clone. The target antigen is unknown. Investigators reverse transcribed all isolated RNA, so they sequenced expressed TCRB transcripts. Profiled with immunoSEQ multiplex PCR; TCRdb holds only in-frame clones, not every one. The data hold 900,000 or so clones, with roughly 15% observed a single time. The source of this sequence is a woman between 18 and 30 years old in good health. The chain combines TRBV11-2 with TRBJ2-3; 10 bases are shared with TRBD2. Sequenced material: naive CD4+ T cells from blood. CDR3 bases: TGTGCCAGCAGCGTTACAGCGGGAGGGACAGATACGCAGTATTTT. Amino acid sequence: CASSVTAGGTDTQYF.